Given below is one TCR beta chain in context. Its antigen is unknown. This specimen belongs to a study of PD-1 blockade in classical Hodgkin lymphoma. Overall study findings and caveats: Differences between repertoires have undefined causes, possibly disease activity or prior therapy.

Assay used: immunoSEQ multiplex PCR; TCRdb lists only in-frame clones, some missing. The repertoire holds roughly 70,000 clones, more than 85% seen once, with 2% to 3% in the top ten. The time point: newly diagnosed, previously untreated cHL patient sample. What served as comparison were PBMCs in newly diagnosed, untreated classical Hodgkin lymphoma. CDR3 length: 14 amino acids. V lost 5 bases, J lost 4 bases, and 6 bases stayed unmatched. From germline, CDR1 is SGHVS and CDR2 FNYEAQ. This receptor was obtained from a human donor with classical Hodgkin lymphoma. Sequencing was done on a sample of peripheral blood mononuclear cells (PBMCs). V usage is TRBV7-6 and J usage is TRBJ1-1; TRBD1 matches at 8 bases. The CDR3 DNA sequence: TGTGCCAGCAGCCAACGTACAGGGGGCACTGAAGCTTTCTTT. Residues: CASSQRTGGTEAFF.